One sample yielded the 10 T cell receptor beta chains listed below, sequenced in a study of naive and memory T cell subsets. Findings of the study overall: Especially in CD8 cells, naive repertoires contained a few larger clonotypes, possibly CD45RA-re-expressing memory cells.

Their antigen targets remain unknown. An equimolar mix of two oligonucleotides served as the beta constant-region primer for TRBC1 and TRBC2. Four rounds of PCR amplified the ligated cDNA using nested alpha and beta constant-region primers plus SP2. TCRdb reanalysed the UMI-ligation and nested PCR reads using MiXCR and keeps one entry per CDR3 protein. This table holds 98,000 or so distinct CDR3 sequences, around 10% found once. The sequenced material came from naive CD4+ T cells from blood. These receptor sequences come from a human donor in good health.

This clonotype was counted only a few times. The rearrangement links TRBV7-2 to TRBJ2-4; D gene unclear. V was pared by 0 bases and J by 15 bases, with 18 bases between. Germline CDR1 reads SGHTA; CDR2 reads FQGNSA. The CDR3 is 14 amino acids. CDR3 in DNA: TGTGCCAGCAGCTTAGCGCCTGACTCTCTGTTTAGGTACTTC. It translates to CASSLAPDSLFRYF.

The V gene is TRBV12-3 or TRBV12-4, the J gene TRBJ1-6, with 7 bases lining up with TRBD1. The CDR3 spans 14 residues. V shed 6 bases and J 7 bases; nucleotides not matched to a gene: 6. CDR3 bases: TGTGCCAGCAGGGAACAGGGGATGAATTCACCCCTCCACTTT. As protein: CASREQGMNSPLHF.

This clonotype was recorded many times. The V call is TRBV12-3 or TRBV12-4, the J call TRBJ1-4; unclear D gene. Trimming cost V 6 bases and J 7 bases, with 9 bases left between them. The CDR3 loop spans 12 amino acids. In DNA, the CDR3 is TGTGCCAGCAGCCGAAGAGGTGAAAAACTGTTTTTT. Protein: CASSRRGEKLFF.

The rearrangement links TRBV19 to TRBJ1-6, with D unclear. The germline gives CDR1 LNHDA, CDR2 SQIVND (reference sequence). The V end lost 2 bases, the J end lost 9 bases, and 8 bases lay between the germline ends. The CDR3 sequence is 13 residues long. In DNA, the CDR3 is TGTGCCAGTAGTATAACCTTAGGTTCACCCCTCCACTTT. This encodes CASSITLGSPLHF.

This chain links TRBV14 with TRBJ2-3; no firm D call. The length of the CDR3 is 14 residues. Per the germline V gene, CDR1 is SGHDN and CDR2 is FVKESK. The V end was cut by 0 bases, the J end by 5 bases, with 9 bases between. The CDR3 spells CASSQEKRGDTQYF. CDR3 nucleotides: TGTGCCAGCAGCCAAGAGAAGCGAGGAGATACGCAGTATTTT. Variable domain in full (rest from reference TRBV14 and TRBJ2-3): EAGVTQFPSHSVIEKGQTVTLRCDPISGHDNLYWYRRVMGKEIKFLLHFVKESKQDESGMPNNRFLAERTGGTYSTLKVQPAELEDSGVYFCASSQEKRGDTQYFGPGTRLTVL.

This clonotype was counted many times. This chain uses TRBV7-2 with TRBJ2-3; TRBD2 agrees at 10 bases. V shed 1 base, J shed 4 bases, and the junction held 2 bases outside the gene matches. CDR3 length: 15 amino acids. CDR1 is SGHTA, CDR2 FQGNSA, per germline. CDR3 nucleotides: TGTGCCAGCAGCTTAGAGGGACTAGCGCCAGATACGCAGTATTTT. Translation: CASSLEGLAPDTQYF.

This clonotype was recorded at least ten times. The chain combines TRBV10-2 with TRBJ1-2; no definite D call. The CDR3 extends over 13 amino acids. Trimming left V 4 bases short and J 8 bases short, with 14 bases between. Germline values: CDR1 WSHSY, CDR2 SAAADI. The chain's CDR3 is CASSVRAQGGYTF. CDR3 nucleotides: TGCGCCAGCAGTGTACGGGCCCAAGGAGGCTACACCTTC.

The sample holds many counts of this clonotype. The CDR3 DNA sequence: TGTGCCACCGGGACAGGGGGCGGCTCACCCCTCCACTTT. Protein product: CATGTGGGSPLHF. This chain connects TRBV15 to TRBJ1-6, with 12 bases identical to TRBD1. Germline V gene lookup returns CDR1 LNHNV and CDR2 YYDKDF (reference sequence). V shed 8 bases and J 10 bases; nucleotides not matched to a gene: 3. The CDR3 length is 13 residues.

This rearrangement joins TRBV18 to TRBJ2-7; TRBD2 matches at 10 bases. Germline assignment: CDR1 KGHSH and CDR2 LQKENI. Trimming cost V 3 bases and J 3 bases; bases outside gene matches: 2. The CDR3 is made up of 14 amino acids. CDR3 in DNA: TGTGCCAGCTCACCGGGACTAGCGAGCTACGAGCAGTACTTC. It translates to CASSPGLASYEQYF.

The V call is TRBV20-1, the J call TRBJ2-7, with 9 positions matching TRBD2. Losses at the gene ends were 3 bases for V and 2 bases for J; bases not matched to a gene: 5. Germline CDR1 reads DFQATT; CDR2 reads SNEGSKA (reference sequence). The CDR3 has 14 residues. The CDR3 region is CSASLAGRAYEQYF. The CDR3 DNA reads TGCAGTGCTAGTCTAGCGGGACGAGCCTACGAGCAGTACTTC.